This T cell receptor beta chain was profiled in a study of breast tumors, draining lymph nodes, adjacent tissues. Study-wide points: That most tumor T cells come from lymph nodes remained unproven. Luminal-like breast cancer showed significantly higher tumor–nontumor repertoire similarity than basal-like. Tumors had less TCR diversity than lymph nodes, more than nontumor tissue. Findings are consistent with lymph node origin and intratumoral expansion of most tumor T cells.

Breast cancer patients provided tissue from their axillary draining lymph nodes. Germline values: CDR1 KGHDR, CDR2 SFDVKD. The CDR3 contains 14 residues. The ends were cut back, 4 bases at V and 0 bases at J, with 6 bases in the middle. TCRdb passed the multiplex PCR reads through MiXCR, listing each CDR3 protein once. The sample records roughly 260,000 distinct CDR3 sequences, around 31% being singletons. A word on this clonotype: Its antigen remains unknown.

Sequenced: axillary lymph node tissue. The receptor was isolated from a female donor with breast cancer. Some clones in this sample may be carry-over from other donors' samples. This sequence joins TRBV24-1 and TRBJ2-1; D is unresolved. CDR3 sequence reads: CATSDPSSYNEQFF. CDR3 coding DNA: TGTGCCACCAGTGACCCGAGCTCCTACAATGAGCAGTTCTTC.